Sequencing of this TCR beta chain was carried out in a study of T cell responses to AZD1222 COVID-19 vaccine. This clone was observed a few times. Profiled with immunoSEQ multiplex PCR; TCRdb holds only in-frame clones, not every one. Here the sample spans more than 95,000 clones, roughly 91% being singletons. This CDR3 region has 19 residues. The chain employs TRBV21-1 and TRBJ2-7; TRBD1 is taken as the D call from the table, unchecked against the DNA. TRBV21-1 is a pseudogene. This clonotype was sampled from an adult in good health. Here the sequenced sample was peripheral blood, taken on day 0 of AZD1222 vaccination. CDR3 bases: TGTGCCAGCAGCAACCCTTCGAGGGGGCCCAGCCACTGGATTAGCGAGCAGTACTTC. Residues: CASSNPSRGPSHWISEQYF.